This T cell receptor beta chain emerged from a study of blood T cell repertoires in COVID-19. Study at large: Both acute and convalescent COVID-19 samples were obtained from the United States, Italy and Spain. PBMCs, B-cell-depleted T cells, or T cells provided the cDNA or gDNA that made up the material.

The CDR3 runs 14 residues. With 3 bases removed from V and 6 bases from J, the gap between germline ends came to 13 bases. Germline assignment: CDR1 SGHRS and CDR2 YFSETQ. Those enrolled in Seattle joined during active infection and were followed longitudinally afterward. Authors' methods: Cell counts per sample came from amplifying reference gene primers. Clones were sequenced by immunoSEQ multiplex PCR, and TCRdb holds only the in-frame ones, with some missing. V and J calls plus clone size are reproduced from that table; the DNA served to infer D and trimming. The table has approximately 300,000 clones, around nine tenths seen once; the top ten hold approximately 7.5%.

Sequenced material: peripheral blood. This TCR came from a woman in her 30s with COVID-19, enrolled during active disease. The V and J genes are TRBV5-1 and TRBJ1-5; tentative D call: TRBD1 (6 bases). Here the CDR3 DNA reads TGCGCCAGCAGCTCGACAGGTTTAAGTCAGCCCCAGCATTTT. It is translated as CASSSTGLSQPQHF.